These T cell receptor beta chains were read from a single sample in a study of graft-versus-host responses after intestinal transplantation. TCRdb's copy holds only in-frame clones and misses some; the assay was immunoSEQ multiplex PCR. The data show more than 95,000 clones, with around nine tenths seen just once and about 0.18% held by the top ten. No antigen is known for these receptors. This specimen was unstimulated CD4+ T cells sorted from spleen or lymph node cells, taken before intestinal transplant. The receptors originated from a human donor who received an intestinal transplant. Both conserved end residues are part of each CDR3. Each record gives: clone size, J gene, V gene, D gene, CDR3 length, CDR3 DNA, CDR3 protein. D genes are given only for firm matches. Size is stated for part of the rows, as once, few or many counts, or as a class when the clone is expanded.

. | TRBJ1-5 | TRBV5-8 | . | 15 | TGTGCCAGCAGCTTGGGAGGAGATAGCAATCAGCCCCAGCATTTT | CASSLGGDSNQPQHF
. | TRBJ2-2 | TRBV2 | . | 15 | TGTGCCAGCGAGCGGAAAGGGAACCCCACCGGGGAGCTGTTTTTT | CASERKGNPTGELFF
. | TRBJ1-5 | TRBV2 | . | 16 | TGTGCCAGTTGCGGGCAGGCCCTCCTCCTCAATCAGCCCCAGCATTTT | CASCGQALLLNQPQHF
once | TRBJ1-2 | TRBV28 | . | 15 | TGTGCCAGCATACATGGGGGGGGTCCCTACTATGGCTACACCTTC | CASIHGGGPYYGYTF
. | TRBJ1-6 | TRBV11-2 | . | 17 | TGTGCCAGCAGCTTAGTAGGAGCAGGGCGAACGGGTTCACCCCTCCACTTT | CASSLVGAGRTGSPLHF
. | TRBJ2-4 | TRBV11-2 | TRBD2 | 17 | TGTGCCAGCAGCTTAGGGCCTAGCGGGATGGCCAAAAACATTCAGTACTTC | CASSLGPSGMAKNIQYF
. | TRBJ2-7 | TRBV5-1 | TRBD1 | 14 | TGCGCCAGCAGTATAACCGGGACAGTGTACGAGCAGTACTTC | CASSITGTVYEQYF
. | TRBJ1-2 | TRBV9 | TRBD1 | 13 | TGTGCCAGCAGCCTCGGACAGGGGCATGGCTACACCTTC | CASSLGQGHGYTF
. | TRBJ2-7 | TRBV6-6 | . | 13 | TGTGCCAGCAGTTACTCGACACTTGGGGAGCAGTACTTC | CASSYSTLGEQYF
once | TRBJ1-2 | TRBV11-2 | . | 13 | TGTGCCAGCAGCTTAATGACTTCATATGGCTACACCTTC | CASSLMTSYGYTF
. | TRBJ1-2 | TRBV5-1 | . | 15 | TGCGCCAGCAGCATACAGGGCGGTGCTAACTATGGCTACACCTTC | CASSIQGGANYGYTF
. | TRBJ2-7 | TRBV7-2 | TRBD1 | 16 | TGTGCCAGCAGCTTAACGCAAGGGACAGGGGGCCACGAGCAGTACTTC | CASSLTQGTGGHEQYF
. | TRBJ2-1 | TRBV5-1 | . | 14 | TGCGCCAGCAGCTTGAACAGGTTGTATAATGAGCAGTTCTTC | CASSLNRLYNEQFF
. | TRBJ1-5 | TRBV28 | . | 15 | TGTGCCAGCAGTCCCGGGACTTGGAAAAATCAGCCCCAGCATTTT | CASSPGTWKNQPQHF
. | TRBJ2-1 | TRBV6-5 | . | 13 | TGTGCCAGCAGTCAAGGAGGGAACTGGGAGCAGTTCTTC | CASSQGGNWEQFF
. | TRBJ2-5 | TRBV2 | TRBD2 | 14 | TGTGCCAGCAGTCCGGGACTAGCCCAAGAGACCCAGTACTTC | CASSPGLAQETQYF
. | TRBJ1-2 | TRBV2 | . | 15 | TGTGCCAGCAGTGAAACGGGCGGGGTAGGTGGAAGCTACACCTTC | CASSETGGVGGSYTF
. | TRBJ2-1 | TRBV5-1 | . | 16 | TGCGCCAGCAGCTTGGTTCCGGGAATCTCCTACAATGAGCAGTTCTTC | CASSLVPGISYNEQFF
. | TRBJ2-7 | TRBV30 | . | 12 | TGTGCCTGGAGTCCCTCGGGGTCGGAGCAGTACTTC | CAWSPSGSEQYF
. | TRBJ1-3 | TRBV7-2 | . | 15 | TGTGCCAGCAGCCTTGGCCCCTTCTCTGGAAACACCATATATTTT | CASSLGPFSGNTIYF
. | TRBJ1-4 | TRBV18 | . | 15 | TGTGCCAGCTCACCACAGCGGGGACCTAATGAAAAACTGTTTTTT | CASSPQRGPNEKLFF
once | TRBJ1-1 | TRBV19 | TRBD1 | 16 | TGTGCCAGTAGTATAGTACAGGGGATAGGGAGCACTGAAGCTTTCTTT | CASSIVQGIGSTEAFF
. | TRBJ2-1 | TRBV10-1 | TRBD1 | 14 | TGCGCCAGCAGTGAGGGACAGGCCTACAATGAGCAGTTCTTC | CASSEGQAYNEQFF
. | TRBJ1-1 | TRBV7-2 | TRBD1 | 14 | TGTGCCAGCAGCGTCTACAGGGGCGACACTGAAGCTTTCTTT | CASSVYRGDTEAFF
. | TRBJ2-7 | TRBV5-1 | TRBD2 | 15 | TGCGCCAGCAGCTTGTCCGGGACTACATCCTACGAGCAGTACTTC | CASSLSGTTSYEQYF
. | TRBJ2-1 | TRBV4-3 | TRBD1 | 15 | TGCGCCAGCAGCCTCGGACAGGTCTCCTACAATGAGCAGTTCTTC | CASSLGQVSYNEQFF
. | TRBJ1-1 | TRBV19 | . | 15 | TGTGCCAGTAGTAAGATATTAAGGGGGAGCACTGAAGCTTTCTTT | CASSKILRGSTEAFF
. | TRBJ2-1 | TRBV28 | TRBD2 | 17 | TGTGCCAGCAGGTCCACTAGCGACCCGAGCTCCTACAATGAGCAGTTCTTC | CASRSTSDPSSYNEQFF
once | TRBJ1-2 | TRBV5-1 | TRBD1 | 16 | TGCGCCAGCAGCTTGGGGGGCGCAGGGGGAGGCGGTGGCTACACCTTC | CASSLGGAGGGGGYTF
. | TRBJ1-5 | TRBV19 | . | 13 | TGTGCCAGTGCAGCGGAGCGCAATCAGCCCCAGCATTTT | CASAAERNQPQHF
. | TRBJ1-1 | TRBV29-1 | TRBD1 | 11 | TGCAGCGTGACAGGGGACACTGAAGCTTTCTTT | CSVTGDTEAFF
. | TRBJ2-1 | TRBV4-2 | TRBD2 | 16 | TGTGCCAGCAGCCAAGATCTAGCGGGCTCCTACAATGAGCAGTTCTTC | CASSQDLAGSYNEQFF
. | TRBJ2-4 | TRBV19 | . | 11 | TGTGCCAGTAGTATCGAGACAGTTCAGTACTTC | CASSIETVQYF
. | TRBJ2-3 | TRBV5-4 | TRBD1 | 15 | TGTGCCAGCAGCAGCGGACAGGATAGGCCAGATACGCAGTATTTT | CASSSGQDRPDTQYF
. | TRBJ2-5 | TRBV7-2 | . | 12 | TGTGCCAGCAGCTCGAGCCAAGAGACCCAGTACTTC | CASSSSQETQYF
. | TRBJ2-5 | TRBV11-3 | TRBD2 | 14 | TGTGCCAGCAGCCTAGCGGGAGGGGGAGAGACCCAGTACTTC | CASSLAGGGETQYF
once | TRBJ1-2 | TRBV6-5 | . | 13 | TGTGCCAGCAGGAGGACAGCCGAGTATGGCTACACCTTC | CASRRTAEYGYTF
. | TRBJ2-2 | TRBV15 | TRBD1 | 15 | TGTGCCACCGAGCAGGGGGATAGAGGCACCGGGGAGCTGTTTTTT | CATEQGDRGTGELFF
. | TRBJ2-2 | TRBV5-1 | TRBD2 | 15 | TGCGCCAGCAAGTTAGCGGGAGAGTATGGCGGGGAGCTGTTTTTT | CASKLAGEYGGELFF
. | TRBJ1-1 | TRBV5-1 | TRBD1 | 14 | TGCGCCAGCAGCTTGACAGGGGGCAACACTGAAGCTTTCTTT | CASSLTGGNTEAFF
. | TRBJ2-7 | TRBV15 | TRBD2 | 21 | TGTGCCACCAGCAGAGGCTTCTGGGACAGGGCGCAACTAGCGGGAGGGTACGAGCAGTACTTC | CATSRGFWDRAQLAGGYEQYF
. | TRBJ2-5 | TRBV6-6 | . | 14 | TGTGCCAGCAGACCAACAGGGGCGGGGGAGACCCAGTACTTC | CASRPTGAGETQYF